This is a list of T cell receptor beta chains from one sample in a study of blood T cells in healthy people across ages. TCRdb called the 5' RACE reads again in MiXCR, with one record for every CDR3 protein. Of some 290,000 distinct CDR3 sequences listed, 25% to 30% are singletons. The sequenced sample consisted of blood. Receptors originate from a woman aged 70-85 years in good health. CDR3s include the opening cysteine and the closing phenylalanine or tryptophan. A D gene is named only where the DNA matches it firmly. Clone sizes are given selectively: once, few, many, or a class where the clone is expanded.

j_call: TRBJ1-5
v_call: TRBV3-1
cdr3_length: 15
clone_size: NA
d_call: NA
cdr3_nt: TGTGCCAGCAGCCTTACATCGGATAGCAATCAGCCCCAGCATTTT
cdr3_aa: CASSLTSDSNQPQHF

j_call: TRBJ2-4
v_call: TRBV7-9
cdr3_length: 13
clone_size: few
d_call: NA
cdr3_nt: TGTGCCAGCAGCCCCGACAGTACAAACATTCAGTACTTC
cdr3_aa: CASSPDSTNIQYF

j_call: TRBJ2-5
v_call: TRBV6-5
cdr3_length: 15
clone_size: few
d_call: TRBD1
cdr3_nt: TGTGCCAGCGGGGGATCAGGACAGGGGGCGGAGACCCAGTACTTC
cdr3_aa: CASGGSGQGAETQYF

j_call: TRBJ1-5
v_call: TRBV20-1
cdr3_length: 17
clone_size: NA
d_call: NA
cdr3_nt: TGCAGTGCTAGCCCCCGTTACGGGGTGAATAGCAATCAGCCCCAGCATTTT
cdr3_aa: CSASPRYGVNSNQPQHF

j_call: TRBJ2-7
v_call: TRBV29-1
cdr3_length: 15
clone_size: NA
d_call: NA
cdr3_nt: TGCAGCGTTGAAGAGGGGCGGGGACCTGGTGGCGAGCAGTACTTC
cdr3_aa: CSVEEGRGPGGEQYF

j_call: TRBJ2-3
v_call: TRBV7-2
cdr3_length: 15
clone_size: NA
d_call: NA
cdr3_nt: TGTGCCAGCAGCGGAGGAGCAGGTCGTCGGGATACGCAGTATTTT
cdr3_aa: CASSGGAGRRDTQYF

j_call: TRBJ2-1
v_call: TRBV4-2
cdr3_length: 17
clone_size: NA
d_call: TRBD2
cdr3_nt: TGTGCCAGCAGCCTTTACAGCGGGACTAGCGGGATAAATGAGCAGTTCTTC
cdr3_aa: CASSLYSGTSGINEQFF

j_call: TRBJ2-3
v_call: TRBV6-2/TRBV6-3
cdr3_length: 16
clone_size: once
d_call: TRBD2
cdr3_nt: TGTGCCAGCAGTACCCTTCGGACTAGCATCGGGGATACGCAGTATTTT
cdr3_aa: CASSTLRTSIGDTQYF

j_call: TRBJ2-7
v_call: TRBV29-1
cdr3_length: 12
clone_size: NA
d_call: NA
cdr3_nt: TGCAGCGTTGGGATCCCCAAAAGGGAGCAGTACTTC
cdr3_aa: CSVGIPKREQYF

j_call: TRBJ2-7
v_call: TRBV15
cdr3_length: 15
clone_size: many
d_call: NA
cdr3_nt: TGTGCCACCAGCAGAGATCAACGGACAGCCTACGAGCAGTACTTC
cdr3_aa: CATSRDQRTAYEQYF

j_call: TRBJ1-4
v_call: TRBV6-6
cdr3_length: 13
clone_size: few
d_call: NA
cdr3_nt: TGTGCCAGCAGTCAGATAATAGATGAAAAACTGTTTTTT
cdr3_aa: CASSQIIDEKLFF

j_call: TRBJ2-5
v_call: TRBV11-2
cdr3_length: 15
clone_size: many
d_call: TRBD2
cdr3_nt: TGTGCCAGCAGCCCCGGGACTAGCGGCCAAGAGACCCAGTACTTC
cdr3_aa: CASSPGTSGQETQYF

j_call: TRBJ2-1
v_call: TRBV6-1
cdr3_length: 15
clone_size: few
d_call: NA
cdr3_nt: TGTGCCAGCAGTGAATCTTCGGGGTCCGACAATGAGCAGTTCTTC
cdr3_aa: CASSESSGSDNEQFF

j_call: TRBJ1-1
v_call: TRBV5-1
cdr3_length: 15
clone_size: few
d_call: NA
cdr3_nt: TGCGCCAGCCGACAGCTGAGGGGTCAGGTCACTGAAGCTTTCTTT
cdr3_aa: CASRQLRGQVTEAFF

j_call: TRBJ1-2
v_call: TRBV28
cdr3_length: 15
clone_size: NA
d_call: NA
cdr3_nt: TGTGCCAGCAGTTCTCAAAGGGTTACCAACTATGGCTACACCTTC
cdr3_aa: CASSSQRVTNYGYTF

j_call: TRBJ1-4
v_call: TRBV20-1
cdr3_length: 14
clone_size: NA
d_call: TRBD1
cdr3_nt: TGCAGTGCTAGAATAGGGACAGGGGGCGAAAAACTGTTTTTT
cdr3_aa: CSARIGTGGEKLFF

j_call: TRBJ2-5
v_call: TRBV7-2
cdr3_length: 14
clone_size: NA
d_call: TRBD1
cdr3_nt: TGTGCCAGCAGCTTCACAGGGGGCCACGAGACCCAGTACTTC
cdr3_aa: CASSFTGGHETQYF

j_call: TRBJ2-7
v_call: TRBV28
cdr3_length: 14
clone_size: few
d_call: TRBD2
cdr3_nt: TGTGCCAGCAGTACAGGGACTAGCGGGAGGCAGCAGTACTTC
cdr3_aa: CASSTGTSGRQQYF

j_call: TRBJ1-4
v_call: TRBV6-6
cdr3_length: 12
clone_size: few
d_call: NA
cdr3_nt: TGTGCCAGCGGGGGATCGGCTGGGAAACTGTTTTTT
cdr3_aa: CASGGSAGKLFF

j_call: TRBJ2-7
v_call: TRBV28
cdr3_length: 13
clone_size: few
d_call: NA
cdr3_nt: TGTGCCAGCAGTTTCACCAGTTCCTACGAGCAGTACTTC
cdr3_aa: CASSFTSSYEQYF

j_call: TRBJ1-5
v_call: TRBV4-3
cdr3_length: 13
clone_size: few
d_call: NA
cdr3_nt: TGCGCCAGCAGCCAAGAAAGATCCCGGCCCCAGCATTTT
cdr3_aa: CASSQERSRPQHF

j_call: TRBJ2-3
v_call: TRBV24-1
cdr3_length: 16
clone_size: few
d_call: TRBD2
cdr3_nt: TGTGCCACCAGTGATTTCGTTGCGGGAGATCTATATACGCAGTATTTT
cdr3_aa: CATSDFVAGDLYTQYF

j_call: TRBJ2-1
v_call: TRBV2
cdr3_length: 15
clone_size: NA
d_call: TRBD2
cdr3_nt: TGTGCCAGCAGTGACGCCGGGAGGTTCTACAATGAGCAGTTCTTC
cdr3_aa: CASSDAGRFYNEQFF

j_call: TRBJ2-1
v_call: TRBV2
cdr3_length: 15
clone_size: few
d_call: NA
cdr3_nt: TGTGCCAGCAGTGAGATCGGGGCTGGTTACAATGAGCAGTTCTTC
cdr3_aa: CASSEIGAGYNEQFF